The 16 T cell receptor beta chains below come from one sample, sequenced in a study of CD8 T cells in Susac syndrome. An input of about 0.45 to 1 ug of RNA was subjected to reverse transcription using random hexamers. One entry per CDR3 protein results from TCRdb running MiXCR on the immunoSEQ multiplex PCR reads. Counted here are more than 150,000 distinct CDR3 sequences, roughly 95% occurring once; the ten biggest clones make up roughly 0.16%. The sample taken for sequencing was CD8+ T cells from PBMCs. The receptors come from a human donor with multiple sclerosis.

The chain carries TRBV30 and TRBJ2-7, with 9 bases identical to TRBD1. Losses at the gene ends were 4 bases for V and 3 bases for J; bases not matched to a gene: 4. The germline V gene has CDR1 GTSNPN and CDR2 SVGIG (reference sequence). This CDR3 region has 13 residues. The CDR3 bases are TGTGCCTGGACGGTGGACAGGGGCTACGAGCAGTACTTC. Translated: CAWTVDRGYEQYF.

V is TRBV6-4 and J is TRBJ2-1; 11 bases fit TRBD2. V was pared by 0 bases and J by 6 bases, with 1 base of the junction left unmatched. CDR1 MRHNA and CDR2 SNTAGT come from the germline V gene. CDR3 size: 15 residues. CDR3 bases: TGTGCCAGCAGTGACTCGACTAGCGGGGTCAATGAGCAGTTCTTC. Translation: CASSDSTSGVNEQFF.

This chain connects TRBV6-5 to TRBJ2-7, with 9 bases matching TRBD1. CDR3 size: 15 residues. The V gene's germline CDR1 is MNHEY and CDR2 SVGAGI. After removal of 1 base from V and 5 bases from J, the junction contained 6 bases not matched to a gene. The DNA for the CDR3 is TGTGCCAGCAGTTACTTCGGACAGGGGATCGACGAGCAGTACTTC. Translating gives CASSYFGQGIDEQYF.

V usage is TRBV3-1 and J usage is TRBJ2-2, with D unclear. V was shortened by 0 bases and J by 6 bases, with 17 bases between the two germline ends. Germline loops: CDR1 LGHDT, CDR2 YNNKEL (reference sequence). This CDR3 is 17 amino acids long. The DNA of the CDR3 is TGTGCCAGCAGCCAAGATCCCCCGATCATAATGGCCGGGGAGCTGTTTTTT. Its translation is CASSQDPPIIMAGELFF.

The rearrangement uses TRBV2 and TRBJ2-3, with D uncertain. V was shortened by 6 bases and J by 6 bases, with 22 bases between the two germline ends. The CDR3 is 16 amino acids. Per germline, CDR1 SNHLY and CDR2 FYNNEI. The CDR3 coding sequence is TGTGCCAGCAGCGTTCGTGGAGCCCCGGTATTGGATACGCAGTATTTT. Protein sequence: CASSVRGAPVLDTQYF.

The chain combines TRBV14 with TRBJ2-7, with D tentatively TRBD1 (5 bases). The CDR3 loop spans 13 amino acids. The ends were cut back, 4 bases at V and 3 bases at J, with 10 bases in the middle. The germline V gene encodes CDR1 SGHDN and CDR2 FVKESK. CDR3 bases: TGTGCCAGCAGCCCCGACAGCTACTACGAGCAGTACTTC. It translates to CASSPDSYYEQYF.

CDR3 residues: CSVEDPRGSEQYF. In DNA, the CDR3 is TGCAGCGTTGAAGATCCGAGGGGATCCGAGCAGTACTTC. This chain uses TRBV29-1 with TRBJ2-7; D possibly matches TRBD1 or TRBD2 (5 bases each). The CDR3 consists of 13 residues. Germline assignment: CDR1 SQVTM and CDR2 ANQGSEA. Trimming took off 0 bases at V and 6 bases at J, with 12 bases between the two ends.

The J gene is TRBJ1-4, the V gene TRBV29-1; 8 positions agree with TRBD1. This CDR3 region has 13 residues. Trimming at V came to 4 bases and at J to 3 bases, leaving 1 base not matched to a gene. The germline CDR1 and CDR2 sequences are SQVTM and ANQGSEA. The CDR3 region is CSVVGQANEKLFF. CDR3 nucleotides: TGCAGCGTTGTGGGACAGGCTAATGAAAAACTGTTTTTT.

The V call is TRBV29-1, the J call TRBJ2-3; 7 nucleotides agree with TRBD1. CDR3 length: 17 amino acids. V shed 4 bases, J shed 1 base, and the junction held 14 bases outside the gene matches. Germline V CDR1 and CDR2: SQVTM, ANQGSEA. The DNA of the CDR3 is TGCAGCGTTGTAGGGGGCAAATACTCGACAGGCACAGATACGCAGTATTTT. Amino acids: CSVVGGKYSTGTDTQYF.

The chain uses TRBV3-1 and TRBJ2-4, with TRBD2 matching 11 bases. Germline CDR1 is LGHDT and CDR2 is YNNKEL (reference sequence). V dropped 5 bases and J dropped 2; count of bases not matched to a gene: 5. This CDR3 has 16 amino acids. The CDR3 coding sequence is TGTGCCAGCAGCTCGACTAGCGGGGCATCCAAAAACATTCAGTACTTC. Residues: CASSSTSGASKNIQYF.

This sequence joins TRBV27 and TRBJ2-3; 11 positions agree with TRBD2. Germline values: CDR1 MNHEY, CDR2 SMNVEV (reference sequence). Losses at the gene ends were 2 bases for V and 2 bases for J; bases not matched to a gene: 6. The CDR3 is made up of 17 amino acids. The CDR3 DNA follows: TGTGCCAGCAGTTTACGGGGACTAGCGGAGAACACAGATACGCAGTATTTT. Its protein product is CASSLRGLAENTDTQYF.

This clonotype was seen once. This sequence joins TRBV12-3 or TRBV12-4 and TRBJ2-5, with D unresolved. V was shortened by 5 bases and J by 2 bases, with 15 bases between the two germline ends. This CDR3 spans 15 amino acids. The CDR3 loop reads CASSRSRSRQETQYF. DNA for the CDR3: TGTGCCAGCAGTCGCTCGCGCTCAAGGCAAGAGACCCAGTACTTC.

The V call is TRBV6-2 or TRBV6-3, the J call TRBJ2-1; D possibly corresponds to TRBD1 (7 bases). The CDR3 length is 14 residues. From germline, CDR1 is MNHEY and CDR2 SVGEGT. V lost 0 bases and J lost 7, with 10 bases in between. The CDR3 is CASSYSAGGNEQFF. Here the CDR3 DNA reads TGTGCCAGCAGTTACTCGGCAGGGGGGAATGAGCAGTTCTTC.

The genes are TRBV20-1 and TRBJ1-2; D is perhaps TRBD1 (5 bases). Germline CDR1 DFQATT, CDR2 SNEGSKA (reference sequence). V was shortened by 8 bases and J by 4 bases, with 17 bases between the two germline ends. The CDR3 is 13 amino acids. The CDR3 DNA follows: TGCAGTTCCCAGGGTGGCACGAGCTATGGCTACACCTTC. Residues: CSSQGGTSYGYTF.

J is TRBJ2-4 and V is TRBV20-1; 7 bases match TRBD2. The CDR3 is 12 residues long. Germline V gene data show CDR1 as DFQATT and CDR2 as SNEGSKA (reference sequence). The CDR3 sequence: CSLAVAKNIQYF. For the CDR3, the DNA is TGCAGCCTAGCGGTAGCCAAAAACATTCAGTACTTC.

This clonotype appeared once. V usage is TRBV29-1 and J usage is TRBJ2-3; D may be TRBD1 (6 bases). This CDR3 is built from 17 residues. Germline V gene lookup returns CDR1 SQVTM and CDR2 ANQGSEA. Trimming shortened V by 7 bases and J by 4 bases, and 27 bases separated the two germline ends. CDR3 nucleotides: TGCAGCGGTGCGCTAACCTTGGGCAGGGGATTCGCAGATACGCAGTATTTT. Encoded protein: CSGALTLGRGFADTQYF.